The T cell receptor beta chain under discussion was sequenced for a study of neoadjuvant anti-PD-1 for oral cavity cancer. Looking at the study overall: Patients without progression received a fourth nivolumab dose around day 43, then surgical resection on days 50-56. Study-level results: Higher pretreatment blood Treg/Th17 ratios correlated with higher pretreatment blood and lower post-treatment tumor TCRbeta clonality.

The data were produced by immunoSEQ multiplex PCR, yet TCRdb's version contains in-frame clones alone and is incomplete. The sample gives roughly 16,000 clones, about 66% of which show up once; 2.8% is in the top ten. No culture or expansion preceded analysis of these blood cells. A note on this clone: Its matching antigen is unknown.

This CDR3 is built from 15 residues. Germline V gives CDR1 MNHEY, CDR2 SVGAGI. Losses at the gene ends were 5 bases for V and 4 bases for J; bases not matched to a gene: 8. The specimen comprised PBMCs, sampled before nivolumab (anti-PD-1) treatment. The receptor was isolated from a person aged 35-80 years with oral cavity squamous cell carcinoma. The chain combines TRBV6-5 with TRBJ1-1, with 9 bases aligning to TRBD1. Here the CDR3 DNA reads TGTGCCAGCAGTCCCACAGGGGGCAAGGGCACTGAAGCTTTCTTT. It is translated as CASSPTGGKGTEAFF.